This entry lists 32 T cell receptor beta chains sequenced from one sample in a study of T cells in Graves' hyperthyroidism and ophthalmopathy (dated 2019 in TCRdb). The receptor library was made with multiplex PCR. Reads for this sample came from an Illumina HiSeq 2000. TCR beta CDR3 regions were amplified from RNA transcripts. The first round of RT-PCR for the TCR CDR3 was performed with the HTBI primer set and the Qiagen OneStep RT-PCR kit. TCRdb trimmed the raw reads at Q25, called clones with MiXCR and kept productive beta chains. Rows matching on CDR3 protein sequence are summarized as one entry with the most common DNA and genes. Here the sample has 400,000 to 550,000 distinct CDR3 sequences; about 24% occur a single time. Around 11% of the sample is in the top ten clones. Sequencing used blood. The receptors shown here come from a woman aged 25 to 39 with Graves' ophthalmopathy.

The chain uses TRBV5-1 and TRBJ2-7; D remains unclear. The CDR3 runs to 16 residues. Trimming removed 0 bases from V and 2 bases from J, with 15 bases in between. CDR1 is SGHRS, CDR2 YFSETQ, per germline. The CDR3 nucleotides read TGCGCCAGCAGCTTGGAGTTCATGGGGTCCACCTACGAGCAGTACTTC. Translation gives CASSLEFMGSTYEQYF.

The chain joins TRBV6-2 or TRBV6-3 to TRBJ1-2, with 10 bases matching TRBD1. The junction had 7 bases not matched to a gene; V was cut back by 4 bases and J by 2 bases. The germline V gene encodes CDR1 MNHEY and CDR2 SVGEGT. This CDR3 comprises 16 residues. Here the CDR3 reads CASSFNPGQGNYGYTF. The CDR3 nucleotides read TGTGCCAGCAGTTTCAATCCGGGACAGGGGAACTATGGCTACACCTTC.

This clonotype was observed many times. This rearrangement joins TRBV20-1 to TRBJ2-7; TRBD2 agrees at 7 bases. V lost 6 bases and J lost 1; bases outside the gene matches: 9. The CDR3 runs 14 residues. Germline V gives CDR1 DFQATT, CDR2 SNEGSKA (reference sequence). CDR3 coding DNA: TGCAGTGCCACTGGGCCTAGCGGTTCCTACGAGCAGTACTTC. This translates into CSATGPSGSYEQYF.

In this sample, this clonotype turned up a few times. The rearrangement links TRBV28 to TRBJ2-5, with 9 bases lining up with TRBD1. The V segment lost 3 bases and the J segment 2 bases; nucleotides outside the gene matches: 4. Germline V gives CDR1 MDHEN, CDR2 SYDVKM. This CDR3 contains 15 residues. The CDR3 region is CASSLGQGGQETQYF. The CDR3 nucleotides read TGTGCCAGCAGTTTGGGACAGGGAGGTCAAGAGACCCAGTACTTC. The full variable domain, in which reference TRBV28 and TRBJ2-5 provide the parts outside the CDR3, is DVKVTQSSRYLVKRTGEKVFLECVQDMDHENMFWYRQDPGLGLRLIYFSYDVKMKEKGDIPEGYSVSREKKERFSLILESASTNQTSMYLCASSLGQGGQETQYFGPGTRLLVL.

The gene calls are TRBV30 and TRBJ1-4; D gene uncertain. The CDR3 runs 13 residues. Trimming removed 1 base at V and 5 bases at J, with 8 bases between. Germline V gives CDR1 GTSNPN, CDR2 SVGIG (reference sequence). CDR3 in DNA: TGTGCCTGGAGTGGGCAGCCAAATGAAAAACTGTTTTTT. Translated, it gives CAWSGQPNEKLFF.

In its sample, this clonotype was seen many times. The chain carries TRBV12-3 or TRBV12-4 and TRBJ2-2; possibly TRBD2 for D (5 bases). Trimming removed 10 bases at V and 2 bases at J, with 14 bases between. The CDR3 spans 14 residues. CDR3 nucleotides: TGTGCCATCCGGACTGAGACTAACACCGGGGAGCTGTTTTTT. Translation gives CAIRTETNTGELFF.

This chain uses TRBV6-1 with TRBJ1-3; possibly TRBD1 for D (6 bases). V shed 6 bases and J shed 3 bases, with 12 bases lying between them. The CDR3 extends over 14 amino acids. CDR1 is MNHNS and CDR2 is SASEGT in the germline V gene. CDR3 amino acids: CASRPTGYGNTIYF. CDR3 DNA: TGTGCCAGCAGGCCTACAGGGTATGGAAACACCATATATTTT.

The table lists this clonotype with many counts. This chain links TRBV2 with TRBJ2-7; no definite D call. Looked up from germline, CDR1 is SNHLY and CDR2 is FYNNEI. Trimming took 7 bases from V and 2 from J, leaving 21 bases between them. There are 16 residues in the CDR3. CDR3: CASTGPVSRLTYEQYF. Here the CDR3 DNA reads TGTGCCAGCACTGGGCCGGTTTCCCGACTTACCTACGAGCAGTACTTC.

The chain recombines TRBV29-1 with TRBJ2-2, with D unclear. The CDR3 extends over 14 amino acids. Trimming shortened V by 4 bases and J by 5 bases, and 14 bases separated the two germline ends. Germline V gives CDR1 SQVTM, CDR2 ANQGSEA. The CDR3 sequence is CSVGWTDQTGELFF. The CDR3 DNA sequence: TGCAGCGTTGGCTGGACGGACCAAACCGGGGAGCTGTTTTTT.

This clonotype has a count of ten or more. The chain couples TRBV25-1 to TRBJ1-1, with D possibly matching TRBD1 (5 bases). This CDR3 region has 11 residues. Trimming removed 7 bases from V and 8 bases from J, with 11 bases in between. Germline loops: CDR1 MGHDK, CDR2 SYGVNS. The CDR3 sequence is CASIGRAEAFF. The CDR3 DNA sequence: TGTGCCAGCATCGGCAGGGCAGAAGCTTTCTTT.

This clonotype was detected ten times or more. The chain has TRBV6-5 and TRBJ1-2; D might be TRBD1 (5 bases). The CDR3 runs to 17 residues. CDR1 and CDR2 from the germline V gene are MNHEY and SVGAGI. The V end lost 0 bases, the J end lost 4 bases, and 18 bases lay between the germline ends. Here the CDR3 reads CASSYSSSGGSSYGYTF. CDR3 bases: TGTGCCAGCAGTTACTCAAGTAGCGGGGGAAGCAGCTATGGCTACACCTTC.

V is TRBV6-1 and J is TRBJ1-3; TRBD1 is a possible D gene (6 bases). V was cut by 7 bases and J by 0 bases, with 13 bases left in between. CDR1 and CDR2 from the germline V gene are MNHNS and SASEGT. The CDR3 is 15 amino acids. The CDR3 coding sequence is TGTGCCAGCACGCCTTCGACAGGCTCTGGAAACACCATATATTTT. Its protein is CASTPSTGSGNTIYF.

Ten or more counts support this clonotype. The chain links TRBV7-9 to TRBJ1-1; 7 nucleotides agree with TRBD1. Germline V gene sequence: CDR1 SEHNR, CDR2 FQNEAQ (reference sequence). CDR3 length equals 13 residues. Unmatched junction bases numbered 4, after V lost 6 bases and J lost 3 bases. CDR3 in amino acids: CASSSQGDTEAFF. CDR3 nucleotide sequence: TGTGCCAGCAGTTCTCAGGGGGACACTGAAGCTTTCTTT. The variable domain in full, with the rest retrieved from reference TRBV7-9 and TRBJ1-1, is DTGVSQNPRHKITKRGQNVTFRCDPISEHNRLYWYRQTLGQGPEFLTYFQNEAQLEKSRLLSDRFSAERPKGSFSTLEIQRTEQGDSAMYLCASSSQGDTEAFFGQGTRLTVV.

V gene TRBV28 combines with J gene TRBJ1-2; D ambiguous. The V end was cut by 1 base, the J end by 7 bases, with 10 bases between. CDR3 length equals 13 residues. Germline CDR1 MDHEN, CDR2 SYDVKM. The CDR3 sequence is CASSLFTGGGYTF. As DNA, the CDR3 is TGTGCCAGCAGTTTATTTACGGGCGGTGGCTACACCTTC.

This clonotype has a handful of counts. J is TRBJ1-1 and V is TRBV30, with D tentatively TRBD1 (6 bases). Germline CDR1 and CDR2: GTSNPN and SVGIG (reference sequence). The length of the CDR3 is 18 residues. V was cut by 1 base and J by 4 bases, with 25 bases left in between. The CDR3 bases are TGTGCCTGGAGTGGGTGGACTGGGACACCTAAGGGCCTCACTGAAGCTTTCTTT. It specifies CAWSGWTGTPKGLTEAFF.

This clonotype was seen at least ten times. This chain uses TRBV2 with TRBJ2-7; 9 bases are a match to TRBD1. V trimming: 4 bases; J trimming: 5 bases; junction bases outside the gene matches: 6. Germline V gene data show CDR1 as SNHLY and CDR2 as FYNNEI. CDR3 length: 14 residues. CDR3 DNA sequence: TGTGCCAGCAGTGGACAGGGGGGGCACCACGAGCAGTACTTC. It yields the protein CASSGQGGHHEQYF.

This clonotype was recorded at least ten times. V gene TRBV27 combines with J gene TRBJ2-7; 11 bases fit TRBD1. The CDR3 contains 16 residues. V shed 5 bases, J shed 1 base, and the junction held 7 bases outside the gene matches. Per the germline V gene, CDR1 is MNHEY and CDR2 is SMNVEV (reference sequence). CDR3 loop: CASSPQGQGVSYEQYF. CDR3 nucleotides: TGTGCCAGCAGTCCCCAGGGACAGGGGGTGTCCTACGAGCAGTACTTC.

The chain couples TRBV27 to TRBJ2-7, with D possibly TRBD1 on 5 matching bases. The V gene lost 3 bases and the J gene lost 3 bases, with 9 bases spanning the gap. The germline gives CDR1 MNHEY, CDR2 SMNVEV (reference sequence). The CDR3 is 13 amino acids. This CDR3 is CASSLVGDYEQYF. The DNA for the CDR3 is TGTGCCAGCAGTTTGGTAGGGGACTACGAGCAGTACTTC.

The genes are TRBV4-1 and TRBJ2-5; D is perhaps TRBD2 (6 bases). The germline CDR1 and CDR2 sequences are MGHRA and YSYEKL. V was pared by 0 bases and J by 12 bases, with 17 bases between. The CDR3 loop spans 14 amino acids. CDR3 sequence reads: CASSQDPEGRAKYF. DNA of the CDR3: TGCGCCAGCAGCCAAGACCCGGAGGGTCGGGCCAAGTACTTC.

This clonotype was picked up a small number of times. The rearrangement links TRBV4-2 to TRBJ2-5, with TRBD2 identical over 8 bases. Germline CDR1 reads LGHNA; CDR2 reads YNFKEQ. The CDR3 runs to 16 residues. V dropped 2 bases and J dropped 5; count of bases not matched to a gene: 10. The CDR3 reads CASSQFRGRGVETQYF. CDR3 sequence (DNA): TGTGCCAGCAGCCAATTCCGGGGGCGGGGGGTGGAGACCCAGTACTTC.

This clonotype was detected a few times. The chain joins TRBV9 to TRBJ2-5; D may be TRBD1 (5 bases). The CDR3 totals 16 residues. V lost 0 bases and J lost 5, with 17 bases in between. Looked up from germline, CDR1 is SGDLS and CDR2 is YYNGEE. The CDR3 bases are TGTGCCAGCAGCGTAGAGAGCCTAGGGGCCCGCGAGACCCAGTACTTC. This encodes CASSVESLGARETQYF.

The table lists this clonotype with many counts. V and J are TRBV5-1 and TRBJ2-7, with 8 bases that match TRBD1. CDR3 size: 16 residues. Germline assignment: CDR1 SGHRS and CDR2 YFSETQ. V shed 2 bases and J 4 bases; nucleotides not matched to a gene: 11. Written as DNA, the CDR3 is TGCGCCAGCAGCTTCGCTTTAAGACAGGGGCCATACGAGCAGTACTTC. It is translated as CASSFALRQGPYEQYF.

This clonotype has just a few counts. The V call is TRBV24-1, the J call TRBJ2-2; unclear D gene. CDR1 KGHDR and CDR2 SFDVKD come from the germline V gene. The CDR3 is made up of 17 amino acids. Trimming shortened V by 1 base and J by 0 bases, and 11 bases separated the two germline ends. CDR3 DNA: TGTGCCACCAGTGATTTCGGCAGCCAAACGAACACCGGGGAGCTGTTTTTT. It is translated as CATSDFGSQTNTGELFF.

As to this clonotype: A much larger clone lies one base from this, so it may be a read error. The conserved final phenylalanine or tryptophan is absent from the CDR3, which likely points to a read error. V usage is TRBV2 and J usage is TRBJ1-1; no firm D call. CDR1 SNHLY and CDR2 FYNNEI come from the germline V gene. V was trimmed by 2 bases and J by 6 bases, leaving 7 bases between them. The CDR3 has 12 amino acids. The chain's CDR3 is CASSELTAEAFV. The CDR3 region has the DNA TGTGCCAGCAGTGAACTAACAGCTGAAGCTTTCGTT.

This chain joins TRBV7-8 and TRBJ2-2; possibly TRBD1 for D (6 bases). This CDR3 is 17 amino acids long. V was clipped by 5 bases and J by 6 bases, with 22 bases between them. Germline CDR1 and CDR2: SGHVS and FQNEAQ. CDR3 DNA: TGTGCCAGCAGCCACCCCCGGCCGAACAGGGCCCCCGGGGAGCTGTTTTTT. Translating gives CASSHPRPNRAPGELFF.

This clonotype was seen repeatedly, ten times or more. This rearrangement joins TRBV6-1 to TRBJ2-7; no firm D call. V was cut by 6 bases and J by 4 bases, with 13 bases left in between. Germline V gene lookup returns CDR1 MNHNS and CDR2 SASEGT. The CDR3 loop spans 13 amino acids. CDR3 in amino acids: CASSPLVGYEQYF. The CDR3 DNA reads TGTGCCAGCAGCCCCCTTGTGGGGTACGAGCAGTACTTC.

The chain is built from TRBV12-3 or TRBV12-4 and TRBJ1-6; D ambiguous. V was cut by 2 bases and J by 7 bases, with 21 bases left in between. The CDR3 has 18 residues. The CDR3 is CASSLKRHGEGSNSPLHF. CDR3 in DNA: TGTGCCAGCAGTTTAAAACGACATGGGGAAGGGTCAAATTCACCCCTCCACTTT.

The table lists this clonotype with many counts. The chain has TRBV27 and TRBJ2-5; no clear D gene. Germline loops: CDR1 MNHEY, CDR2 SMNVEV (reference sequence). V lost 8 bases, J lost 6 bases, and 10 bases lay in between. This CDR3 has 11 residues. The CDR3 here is CASGMLQTQYF. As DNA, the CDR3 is TGTGCCAGCGGGATGTTGCAGACCCAGTACTTC.

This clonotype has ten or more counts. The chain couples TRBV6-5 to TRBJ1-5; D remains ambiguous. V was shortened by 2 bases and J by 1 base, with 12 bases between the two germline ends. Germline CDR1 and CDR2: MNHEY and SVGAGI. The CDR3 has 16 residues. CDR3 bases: TGTGCCAGCAGTTACGCAGTAGGCGTCAGCAATCAGCCCCAGCATTTT. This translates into CASSYAVGVSNQPQHF.

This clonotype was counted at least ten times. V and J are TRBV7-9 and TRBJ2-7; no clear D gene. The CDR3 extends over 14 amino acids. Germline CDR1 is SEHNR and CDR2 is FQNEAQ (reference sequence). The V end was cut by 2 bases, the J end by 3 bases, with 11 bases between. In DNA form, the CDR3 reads TGTGCCAGCAGCTTAATGAAGAACGGCTACGAGCAGTACTTC. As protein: CASSLMKNGYEQYF.

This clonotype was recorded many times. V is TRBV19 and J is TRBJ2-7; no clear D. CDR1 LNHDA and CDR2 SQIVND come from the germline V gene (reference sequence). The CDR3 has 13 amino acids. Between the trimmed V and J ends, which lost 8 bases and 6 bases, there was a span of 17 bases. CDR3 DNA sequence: TGTGCCAGTTCGGGTCAATTATCGGGCGAGCAGTACTTC. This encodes CASSGQLSGEQYF.

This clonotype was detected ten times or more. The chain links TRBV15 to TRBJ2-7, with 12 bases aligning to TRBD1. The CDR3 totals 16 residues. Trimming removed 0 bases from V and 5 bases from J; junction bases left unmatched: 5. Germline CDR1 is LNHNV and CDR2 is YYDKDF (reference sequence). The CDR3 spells CATSRESGQGANEQYF. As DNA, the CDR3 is TGTGCCACCAGCAGAGAGTCGGGACAGGGGGCAAACGAGCAGTACTTC.